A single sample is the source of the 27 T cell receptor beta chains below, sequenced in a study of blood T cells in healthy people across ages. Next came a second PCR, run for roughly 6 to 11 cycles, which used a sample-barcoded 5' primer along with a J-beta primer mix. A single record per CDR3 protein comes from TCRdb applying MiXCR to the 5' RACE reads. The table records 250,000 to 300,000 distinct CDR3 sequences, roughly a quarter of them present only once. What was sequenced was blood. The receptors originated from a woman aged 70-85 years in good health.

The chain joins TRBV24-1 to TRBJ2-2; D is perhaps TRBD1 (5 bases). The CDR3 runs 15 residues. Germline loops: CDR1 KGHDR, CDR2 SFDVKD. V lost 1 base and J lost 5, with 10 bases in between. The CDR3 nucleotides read TGTGCCACCAGTGATTTTCAGGGTGAGACCGGGGAGCTGTTTTTT. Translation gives CATSDFQGETGELFF.

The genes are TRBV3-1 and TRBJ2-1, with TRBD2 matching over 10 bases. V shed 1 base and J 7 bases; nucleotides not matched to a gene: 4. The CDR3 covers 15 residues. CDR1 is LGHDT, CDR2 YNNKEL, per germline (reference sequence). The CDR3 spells CASSQGAAGGNEQFF. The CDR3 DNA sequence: TGTGCCAGCAGCCAAGGGGCAGCGGGAGGGAATGAGCAGTTCTTC.

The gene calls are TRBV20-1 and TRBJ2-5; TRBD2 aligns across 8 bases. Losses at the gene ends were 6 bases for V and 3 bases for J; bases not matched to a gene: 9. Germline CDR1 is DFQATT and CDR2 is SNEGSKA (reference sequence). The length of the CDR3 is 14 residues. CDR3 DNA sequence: TGCAGTGCCCCCGGTAGCGGGAAAGAAGAGACCCAGTACTTC. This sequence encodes CSAPGSGKEETQYF.

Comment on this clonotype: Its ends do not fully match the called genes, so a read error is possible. CDR3 amino acids: CANSSINYNEQFF. The CDR3 DNA sequence: TGTGCCAACAGCTCGATAAACTACAATGAGCAGTTCTTC. J is TRBJ2-1 and V is TRBV7-2; no firm D call. The CDR3 sequence is 13 residues long. Germline values: CDR1 SGHTA, CDR2 FQGNSA.

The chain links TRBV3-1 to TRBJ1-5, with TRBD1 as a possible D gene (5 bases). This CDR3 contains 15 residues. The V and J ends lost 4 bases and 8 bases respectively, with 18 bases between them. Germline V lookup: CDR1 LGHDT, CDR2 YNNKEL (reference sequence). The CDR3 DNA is TGTGCCAGCAGCCGCTCCGGGGCGCGCCGGGAGCCCCAGCATTTT. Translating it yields CASSRSGARREPQHF.

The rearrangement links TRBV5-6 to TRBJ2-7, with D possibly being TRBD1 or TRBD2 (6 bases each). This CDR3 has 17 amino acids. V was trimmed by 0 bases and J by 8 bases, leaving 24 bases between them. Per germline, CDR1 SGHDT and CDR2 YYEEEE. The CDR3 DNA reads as TGTGCCAGCAGCTTGGGTGGGGGGCGCGGCCCCCTGGACCAGCAGTACTTC. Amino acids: CASSLGGGRGPLDQQYF.

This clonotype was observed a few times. The CDR3 protein is CASSQPPGQANTEAFF. CDR3 nucleotides: TGTGCCAGCAGCCAACCCCCGGGACAGGCCAACACTGAAGCTTTCTTT. The chain combines TRBV28 with TRBJ1-1; 8 bases align to TRBD1. The CDR3 is 16 amino acids. The germline CDR1 and CDR2 sequences are MDHEN and SYDVKM. V was clipped by 6 bases and J by 2 bases; unmatched bases: 11.

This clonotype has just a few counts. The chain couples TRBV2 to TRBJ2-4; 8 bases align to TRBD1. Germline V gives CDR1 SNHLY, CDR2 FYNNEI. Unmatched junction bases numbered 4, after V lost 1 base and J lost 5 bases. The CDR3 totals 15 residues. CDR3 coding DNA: TGTGCCAGCAGTGAAGAGGGACAGGCGCAAAACATTCAGTACTTC. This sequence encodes CASSEEGQAQNIQYF.

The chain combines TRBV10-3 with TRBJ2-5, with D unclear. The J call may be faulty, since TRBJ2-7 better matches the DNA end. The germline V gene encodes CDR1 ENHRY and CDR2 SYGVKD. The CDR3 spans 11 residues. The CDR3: CAISAHYEQYF. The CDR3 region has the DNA TGTGCCATCAGTGCCCACTACGAGCAGTACTTC.

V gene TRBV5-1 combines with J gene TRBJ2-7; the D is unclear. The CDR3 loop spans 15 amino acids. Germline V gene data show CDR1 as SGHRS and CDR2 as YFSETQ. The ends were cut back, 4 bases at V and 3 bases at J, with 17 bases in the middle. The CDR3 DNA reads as TGCGCCAGCAGCGAGTTGGCAGGACCCTACTACGAGCAGTACTTC. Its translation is CASSELAGPYYEQYF.

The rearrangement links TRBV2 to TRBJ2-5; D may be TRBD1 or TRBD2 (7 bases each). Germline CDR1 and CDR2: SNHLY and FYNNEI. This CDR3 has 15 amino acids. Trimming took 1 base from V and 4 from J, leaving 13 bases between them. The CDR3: CASSEGGGGPETQYF. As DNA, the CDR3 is TGTGCCAGCAGTGAAGGGGGAGGGGGCCCAGAGACCCAGTACTTC.

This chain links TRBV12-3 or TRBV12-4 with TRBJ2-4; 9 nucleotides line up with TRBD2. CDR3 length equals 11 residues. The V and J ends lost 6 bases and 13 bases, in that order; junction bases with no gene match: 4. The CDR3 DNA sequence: TGTGCCAGCAGAACCGGGACTAGCCAGTACTTC. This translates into CASRTGTSQYF.

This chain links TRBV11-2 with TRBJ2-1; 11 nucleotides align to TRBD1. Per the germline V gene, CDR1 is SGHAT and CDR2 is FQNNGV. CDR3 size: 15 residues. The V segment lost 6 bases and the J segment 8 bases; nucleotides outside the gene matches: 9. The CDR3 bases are TGTGCCAGCAGTTCTCCGGGACAGGGGGTCGATGAGCAGTTCTTC. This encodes CASSSPGQGVDEQFF.

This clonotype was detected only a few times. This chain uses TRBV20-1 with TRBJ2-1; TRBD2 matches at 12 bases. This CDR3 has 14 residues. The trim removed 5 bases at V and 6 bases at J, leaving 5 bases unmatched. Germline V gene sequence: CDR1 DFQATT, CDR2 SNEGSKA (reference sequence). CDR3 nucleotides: TGCAGTGCTCAACTAGCGGGAGGACTCAATGAGCAGTTCTTC. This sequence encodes CSAQLAGGLNEQFF.

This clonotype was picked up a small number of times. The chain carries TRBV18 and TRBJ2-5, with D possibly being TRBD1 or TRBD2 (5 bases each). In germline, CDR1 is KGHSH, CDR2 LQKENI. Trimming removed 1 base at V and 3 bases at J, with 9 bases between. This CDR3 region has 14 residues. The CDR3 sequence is CASSPRRGEETQYF. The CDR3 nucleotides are TGTGCCAGCTCACCACGAAGAGGGGAAGAGACCCAGTACTTC.

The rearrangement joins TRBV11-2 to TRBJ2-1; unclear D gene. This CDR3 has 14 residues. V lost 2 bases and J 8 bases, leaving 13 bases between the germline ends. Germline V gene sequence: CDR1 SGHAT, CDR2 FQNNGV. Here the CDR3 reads CASSLMLKPHEQFF. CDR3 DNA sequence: TGTGCCAGCAGCTTAATGCTAAAGCCGCATGAGCAGTTCTTC.

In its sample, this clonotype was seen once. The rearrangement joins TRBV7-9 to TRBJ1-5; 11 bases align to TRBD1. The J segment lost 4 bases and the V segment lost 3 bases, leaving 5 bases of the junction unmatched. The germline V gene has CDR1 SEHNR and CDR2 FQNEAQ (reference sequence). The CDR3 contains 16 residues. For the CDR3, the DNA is TGTGCCAGCAGCTTGTCCGGGACAGGGGGAAATCAGCCCCAGCATTTT. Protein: CASSLSGTGGNQPQHF. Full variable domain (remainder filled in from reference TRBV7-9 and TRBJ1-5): DTGVSQNPRHKITKRGQNVTFRCDPISEHNRLYWYRQTLGQGPEFLTYFQNEAQLEKSRLLSDRFSAERPKGSFSTLEIQRTEQGDSAMYLCASSLSGTGGNQPQHFGDGTRLSIL.

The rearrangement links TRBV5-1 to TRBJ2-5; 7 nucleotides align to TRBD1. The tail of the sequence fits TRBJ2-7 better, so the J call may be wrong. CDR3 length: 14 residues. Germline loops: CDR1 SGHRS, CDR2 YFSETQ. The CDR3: CASSLAGQSYEQYF. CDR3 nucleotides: TGCGCCAGCAGCTTGGCGGGACAGTCCTACGAGCAGTACTTC.

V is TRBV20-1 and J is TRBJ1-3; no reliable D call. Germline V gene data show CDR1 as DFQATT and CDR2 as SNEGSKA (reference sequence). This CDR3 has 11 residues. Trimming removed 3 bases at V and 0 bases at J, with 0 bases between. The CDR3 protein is CSASSGNTIYF. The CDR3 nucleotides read TGCAGTGCTAGCTCTGGAAACACCATATATTTT.

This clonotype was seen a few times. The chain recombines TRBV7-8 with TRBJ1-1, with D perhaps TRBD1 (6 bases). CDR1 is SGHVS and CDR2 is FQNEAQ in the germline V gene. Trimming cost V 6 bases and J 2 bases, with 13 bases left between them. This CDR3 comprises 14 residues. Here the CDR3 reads CASSRGGGNTEAFF. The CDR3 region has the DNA TGTGCCAGCAGTCGCGGGGGGGGCAACACTGAAGCTTTCTTT.

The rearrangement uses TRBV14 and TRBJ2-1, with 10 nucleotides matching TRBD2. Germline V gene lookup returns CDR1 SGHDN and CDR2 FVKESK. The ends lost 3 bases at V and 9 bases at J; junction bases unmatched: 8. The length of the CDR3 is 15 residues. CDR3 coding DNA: TGTGCCAGCAGCCATGGGACTAGCGCGACGAGTGAGCAGTTCTTC. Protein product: CASSHGTSATSEQFF.

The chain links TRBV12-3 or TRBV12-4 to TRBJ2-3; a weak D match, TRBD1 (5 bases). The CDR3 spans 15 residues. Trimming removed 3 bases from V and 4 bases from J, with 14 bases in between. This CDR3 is CASSFVTGGSDTQYF. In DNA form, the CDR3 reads TGTGCCAGCAGTTTCGTAACAGGCGGTTCAGATACGCAGTATTTT.

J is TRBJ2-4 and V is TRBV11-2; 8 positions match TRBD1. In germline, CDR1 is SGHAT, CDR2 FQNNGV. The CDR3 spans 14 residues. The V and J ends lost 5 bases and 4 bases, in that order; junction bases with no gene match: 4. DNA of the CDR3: TGTGCCAGCAGCGCAGGGGGCTCTAAAAACATTCAGTACTTC. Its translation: CASSAGGSKNIQYF.

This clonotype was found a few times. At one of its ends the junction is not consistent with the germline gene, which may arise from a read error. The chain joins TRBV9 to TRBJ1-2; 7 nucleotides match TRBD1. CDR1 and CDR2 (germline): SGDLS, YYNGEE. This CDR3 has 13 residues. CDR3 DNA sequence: TGTGCCAGCAGCGTAACAGGGACAGATGGCCACACCTTC. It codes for CASSVTGTDGHTF.

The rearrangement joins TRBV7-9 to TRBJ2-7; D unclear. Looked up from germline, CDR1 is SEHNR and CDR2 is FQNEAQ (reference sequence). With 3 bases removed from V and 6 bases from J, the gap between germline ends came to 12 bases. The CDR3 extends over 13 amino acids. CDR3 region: CASSFLPRVEQYF. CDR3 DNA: TGTGCCAGCAGCTTTTTACCCCGGGTCGAGCAGTACTTC.

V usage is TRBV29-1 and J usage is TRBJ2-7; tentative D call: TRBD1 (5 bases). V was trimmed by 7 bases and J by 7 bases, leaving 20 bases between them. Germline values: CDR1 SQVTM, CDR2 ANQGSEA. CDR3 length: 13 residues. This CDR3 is CSGRAQSKGEQYF. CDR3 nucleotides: TGCAGCGGGAGAGCCCAGAGCAAGGGGGAGCAGTACTTC.

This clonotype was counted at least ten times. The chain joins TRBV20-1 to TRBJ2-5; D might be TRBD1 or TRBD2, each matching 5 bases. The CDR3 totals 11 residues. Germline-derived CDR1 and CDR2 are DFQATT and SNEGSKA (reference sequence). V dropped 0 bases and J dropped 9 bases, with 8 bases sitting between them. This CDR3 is CSARDTGPQYF. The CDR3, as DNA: TGCAGTGCTAGAGATACGGGGCCCCAGTACTTC.